This T cell receptor (beta chain) was obtained from a study of molecular identifiers for immune sequencing clone quantification. TCRdb passed the PCR reads through MiXCR, listing each CDR3 protein once. The sample lists about 65,000 distinct CDR3 sequences; about 18% were seen once. Trimming took 5 bases from V and 8 from J; bases not matched to a gene: 8. CDR1 SQVTM and CDR2 ANQGSEA come from the germline V gene. The CDR3 sequence is 12 residues long. Overall study findings and caveats: Over 98% of effector molecules, but under 1% in naive cells, were held by clones with more than 20 RNA copies.

Of note for this clonotype: Its antigen remains unidentified.

The TCR sequence derives from a human donor in good health. Some libraries in this study had Jurkat cell RNA spiked in. The sample taken for sequencing was naive CD8+ T cells from blood, with Jurkat cell RNA spiked in. Subset denoted: FACS-sorted CD8+CD4-CCR7+CD45RA+ naive T cells. The rearrangement links TRBV29-1 to TRBJ1-2, with 7 nucleotides matching TRBD1. The CDR3 spells CSVYRGLIGYTF. CDR3 coding DNA: TGCAGCGTTTACAGGGGTCTAATAGGCTACACCTTC.